This T cell receptor beta chain stems from a study of T cells in localized non-small cell lung cancer. Whole-study findings and limits: Peak T cell clonality was found in uninvolved adjacent lung, exceeding tumor. Tumor samples were not multi-region, leaving intratumor heterogeneity unexcluded. Paired adjacent lung recovered a median about 61 of the top 100 tumor clones.

The protocol was immunoSEQ multiplex PCR, while the TCRdb copy is restricted to in-frame clones and leaves out a portion. The sample lists tens of thousands of clones; around 86% were seen once. On this clone itself: Its antigen is undetermined.

Germline V gene data show CDR1 as SGDLS and CDR2 as YYNGEE. The CDR3 has 19 amino acids. J was trimmed by 1 base and V by 1 base; bases with no gene match: 14. The origin of this receptor is a woman aged 18-49 years with stage III lung adenocarcinoma. V and J are TRBV9 and TRBJ2-3; 8 bases line up with TRBD2. Sequencing used peripheral blood, obtained before any cancer treatment. The CDR3 reads CASSVFGGGTYYGTDTQYF. CDR3 nucleotide sequence: TGTGCCAGCAGCGTATTTGGCGGGGGGACTTACTATGGCACAGATACGCAGTATTTT.